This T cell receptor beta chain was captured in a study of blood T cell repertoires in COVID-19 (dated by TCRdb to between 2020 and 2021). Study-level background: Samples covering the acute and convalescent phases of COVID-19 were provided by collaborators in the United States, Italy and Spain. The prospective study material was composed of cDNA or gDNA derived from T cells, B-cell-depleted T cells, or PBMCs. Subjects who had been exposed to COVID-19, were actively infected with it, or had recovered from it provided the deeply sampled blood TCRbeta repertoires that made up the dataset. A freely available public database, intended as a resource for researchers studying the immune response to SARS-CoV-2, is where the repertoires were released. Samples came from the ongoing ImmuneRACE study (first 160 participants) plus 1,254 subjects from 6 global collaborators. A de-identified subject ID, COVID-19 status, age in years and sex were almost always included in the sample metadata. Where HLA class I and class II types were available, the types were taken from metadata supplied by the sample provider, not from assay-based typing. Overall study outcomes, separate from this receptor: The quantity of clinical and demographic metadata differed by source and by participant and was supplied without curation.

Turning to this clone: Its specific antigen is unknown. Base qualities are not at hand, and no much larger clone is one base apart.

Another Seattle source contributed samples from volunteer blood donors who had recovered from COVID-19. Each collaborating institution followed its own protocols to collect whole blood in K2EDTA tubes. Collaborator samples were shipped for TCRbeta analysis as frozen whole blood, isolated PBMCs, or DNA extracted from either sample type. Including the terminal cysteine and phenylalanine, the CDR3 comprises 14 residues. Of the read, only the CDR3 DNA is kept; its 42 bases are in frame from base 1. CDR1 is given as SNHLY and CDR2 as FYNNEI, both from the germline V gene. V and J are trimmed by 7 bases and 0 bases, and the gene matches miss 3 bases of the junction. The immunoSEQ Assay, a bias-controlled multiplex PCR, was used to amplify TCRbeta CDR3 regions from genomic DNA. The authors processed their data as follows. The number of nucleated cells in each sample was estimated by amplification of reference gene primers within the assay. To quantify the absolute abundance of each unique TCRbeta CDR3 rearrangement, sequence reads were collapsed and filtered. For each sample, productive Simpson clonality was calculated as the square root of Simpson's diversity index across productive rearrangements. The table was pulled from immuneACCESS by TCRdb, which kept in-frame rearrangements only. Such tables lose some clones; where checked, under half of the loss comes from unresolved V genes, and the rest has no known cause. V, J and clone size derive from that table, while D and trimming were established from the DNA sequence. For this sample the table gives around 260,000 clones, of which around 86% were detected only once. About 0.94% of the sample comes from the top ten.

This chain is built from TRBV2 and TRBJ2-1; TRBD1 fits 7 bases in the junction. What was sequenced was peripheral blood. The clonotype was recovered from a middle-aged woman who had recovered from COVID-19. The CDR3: CASTGQVSYNEQFF. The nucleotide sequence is TGTGCCAGCACTGGACAGGTCTCCTACAATGAGCAGTTCTTC. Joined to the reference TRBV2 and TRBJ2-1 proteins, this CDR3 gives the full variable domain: EPEVTQTPSHQVTQMGQEVILRCVPISNHLYFYWYRQILGQKVEFLVSFYNNEISEKSEIFDDQFSVERPDGSNFTLKIRSTKLEDSAMYFCASTGQVSYNEQFFGPGTRLTVL.